The rows below give T cell receptor beta chains drawn from one sample of a study of T-cell memory formation after mild COVID-19. TCRdb called the 5' RACE reads again in MiXCR, with one record for every CDR3 protein. The sample has about 250,000 distinct CDR3 sequences; approximately 15% are singletons. What was sequenced was PBMCs or a T cell subset sorted from them (not recorded which). These receptors all come from an adult woman who had mild COVID-19 (a few samples of this study predate the infection). Cell type and time point are not known. Both conserved end residues are part of each CDR3.

V,J,length,CDR3
TRBV18,TRBJ2-5,15,CASSQIRTSGLGEYF
TRBV3-1,TRBJ2-1,16,CASSPWRGAGGNEQFF
TRBV3-1,TRBJ1-3,17,CASSQEFLGFSGNTIYF
TRBV11-3,TRBJ2-1,18,CASNPRAGHYGYYNEQFF
TRBV6-2/TRBV6-3,TRBJ1-1,12,CASMRVNTEAFF
TRBV12-3/TRBV12-4,TRBJ2-3,18,CASSLWREPHSSTDTQYF
TRBV12-3/TRBV12-4,TRBJ1-6,14,CASSYSGINSPLHF
TRBV18,TRBJ1-1,15,CASSPRQGSNTEAFF
TRBV7-3,TRBJ2-1,13,CASSLPANNEQFF
TRBV7-9,TRBJ2-4,14,CASSLVTRKNIQYF
TRBV12-3/TRBV12-4,TRBJ2-7,15,CASSYLAGGPNEQYF
TRBV4-2,TRBJ2-1,15,CASSQDRTSRNEQFF
TRBV3-1,TRBJ2-7,18,CASSRVVSAGEGSYEQYF